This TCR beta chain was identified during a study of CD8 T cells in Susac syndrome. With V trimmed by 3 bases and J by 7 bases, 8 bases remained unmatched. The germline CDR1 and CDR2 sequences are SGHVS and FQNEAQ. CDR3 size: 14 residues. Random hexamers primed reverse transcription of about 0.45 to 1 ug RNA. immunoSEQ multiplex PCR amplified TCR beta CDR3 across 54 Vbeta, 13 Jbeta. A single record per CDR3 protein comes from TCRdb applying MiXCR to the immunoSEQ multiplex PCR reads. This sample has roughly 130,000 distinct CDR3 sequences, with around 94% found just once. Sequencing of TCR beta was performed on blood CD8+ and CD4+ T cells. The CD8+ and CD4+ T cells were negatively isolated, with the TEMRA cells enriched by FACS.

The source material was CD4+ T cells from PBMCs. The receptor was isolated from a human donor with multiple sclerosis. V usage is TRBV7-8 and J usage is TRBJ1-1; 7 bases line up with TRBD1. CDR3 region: CASSLTGYPGEAFF. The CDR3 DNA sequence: TGTGCCAGCAGCTTGACAGGGTACCCAGGTGAAGCTTTCTTT.